This TCR beta chain was observed in a study of blood T cells in healthy people across ages. PCR was performed a second time for roughly 7 to 12 cycles using a sample-barcoded 5' primer and a J-beta primer mix. In TCRdb, the 5' RACE reads were re-called with MiXCR into one record per CDR3 protein. The sample contains 1.2 million to 1.5 million distinct CDR3 sequences, around 59% of which appear only once. This sequence was found in a man younger than 35 in good health. Sequencing input: blood.

The CDR3 is CASSLLEGGDTEAFF. The CDR3 bases are TGCGCCAGCAGCTTGCTGGAGGGAGGGGACACTGAAGCTTTCTTT. The chain employs TRBV5-1 and TRBJ1-1; TRBD1 is a possible D gene (5 bases). This CDR3 has 15 residues. With 1 base removed from V and 3 bases from J, the gap between germline ends came to 13 bases. The V gene's germline CDR1 is SGHRS and CDR2 YFSETQ.